The 20 T cell receptor beta chains below were found in one sample sequenced in a study of cytomegalovirus exposure and HLA in healthy donors. 13 Jbeta primers and 60 Vbeta primers were used for the PCR. Measured with immunoSEQ multiplex PCR; TCRdb has only the in-frame clones, and not every one. The sample records 150,000 to 200,000 clones, around 79% being singletons. Material for sequencing was PBMCs. The receptors originated from a middle-aged man in good health and CMV-seronegative.

This chain's CDR3 is CASSNGQALTDTQYF. As DNA, the CDR3 is TGTGCCAGCAGTAATGGACAGGCGTTAACAGATACGCAGTATTTT. V and J are TRBV2 and TRBJ2-3, with 7 positions matching TRBD1. Per germline, CDR1 SNHLY and CDR2 FYNNEI. J was trimmed by 3 bases and V by 5 bases; bases with no gene match: 8. This CDR3 has 15 amino acids.

The genes are TRBV2 and TRBJ1-5, with TRBD1 matching over 8 bases. The CDR3 is 15 residues long. CDR1 is SNHLY and CDR2 is FYNNEI in the germline V gene. With V trimmed by 4 bases and J by 5 bases, 7 bases remained unmatched. Written as DNA, the CDR3 is TGTGCCAGCAGTGTTGGACAGGGCCGATATCAGCCCCAGCATTTT. This encodes CASSVGQGRYQPQHF. Variable domain in full (rest from reference TRBV2 and TRBJ1-5): EPEVTQTPSHQVTQMGQEVILRCVPISNHLYFYWYRQILGQKVEFLVSFYNNEISEKSEIFDDQFSVERPDGSNFTLKIRSTKLEDSAMYFCASSVGQGRYQPQHFGDGTRLSIL.

The rearrangement links TRBV7-2 to TRBJ2-5, with TRBD1 matching over 8 bases. Losses at the gene ends were 3 bases for V and 2 bases for J; bases not matched to a gene: 8. The CDR3 extends over 16 amino acids. Per the germline V gene, CDR1 is SGHTA and CDR2 is FQGNSA. CDR3 residues: CASSFGIGQGQETQYF. The CDR3 DNA reads as TGTGCCAGCAGCTTTGGCATCGGACAGGGACAAGAGACCCAGTACTTC. The whole variable domain, filled in from reference TRBV7-2 and TRBJ2-5, reads GAGVSQSPSNKVTEKGKDVELRCDPISGHTALYWYRQSLGQGLEFLIYFQGNSAPDKSGLPSDRFSAERTGGSVSTLTIQRTQQEDSAVYLCASSFGIGQGQETQYFGPGTRLLVL.

The genes are TRBV18 and TRBJ2-7; TRBD1 agrees at 8 bases. The J segment lost 3 bases and the V segment lost 0 bases, leaving 1 base of the junction unmatched. The CDR3 length is 14 residues. In germline, CDR1 is KGHSH, CDR2 LQKENI. The CDR3, as DNA: TGTGCCAGCTCACCACCCGGGACAGGCTACGAGCAGTACTTC. Translated: CASSPPGTGYEQYF.

V usage is TRBV7-6 and J usage is TRBJ1-1, with D possibly being TRBD1 (5 bases). Per germline, CDR1 SGHVS and CDR2 FNYEAQ. The CDR3 is made up of 13 amino acids. The V end lost 2 bases, the J end lost 6 bases, and 10 bases lay between the germline ends. The CDR3 DNA reads as TGTGCCAGCAGCTTAAAGCAGGGCGCTGAAGCTTTCTTT. Translated, it gives CASSLKQGAEAFF.

The chain carries TRBV9 and TRBJ2-7; TRBD1 matches 7 bases. Germline V lookup: CDR1 SGDLS, CDR2 YYNGEE. CDR3 length: 14 residues. V dropped 3 bases and J dropped 0; count of bases not matched to a gene: 3. The CDR3, as DNA: TGTGCCAGCAGCGGATGGGACAGCTCCTACGAGCAGTACTTC. Amino acid sequence: CASSGWDSSYEQYF.

This rearrangement joins TRBV7-2 to TRBJ1-4; TRBD1 might be the D (6 bases). The V end was cut by 4 bases, the J end by 7 bases, with 19 bases between. CDR1 is SGHTA and CDR2 is FQGNSA in the germline V gene. The CDR3 is 16 residues long. The chain's CDR3 is CASSSAAGQNIEKLFF. As DNA, the CDR3 is TGTGCCAGCAGCTCCGCGGCCGGACAGAACATTGAAAAACTGTTTTTT.

The chain couples TRBV5-4 to TRBJ1-4; TRBD1 aligns across 7 bases. This CDR3 spans 15 amino acids. Germline CDR1 and CDR2: SGHNT and YYREEE (reference sequence). Unmatched junction bases numbered 9, after V lost 2 bases and J lost 8 bases. The CDR3 region is CASSLKGGVSEKLFF. In DNA form, the CDR3 reads TGTGCCAGCAGCTTAAAAGGGGGCGTATCCGAAAAACTGTTTTTT.

This clone was seen more than once but under ten times. The chain carries TRBV7-2 and TRBJ1-1; D not certain. Between the trimmed V and J ends, which lost 3 bases and 3 bases, there was a span of 11 bases. Germline CDR1 is SGHTA and CDR2 is FQGNSA. The length of the CDR3 is 14 residues. As DNA, the CDR3 is TGTGCCAGCAGCTTCATCCCGGGGTACACTGAAGCTTTCTTT. Translating it yields CASSFIPGYTEAFF.

Here the CDR3 reads CASSPGRGQDSYEQYF. The CDR3 DNA reads TGTGCCAGCAGTCCAGGGCGGGGACAGGACTCCTACGAGCAGTACTTC. The V call is TRBV6-6, the J call TRBJ2-7, with 8 bases matching TRBD1. Germline V gives CDR1 MNHNY, CDR2 SVGAGI (reference sequence). V lost 5 bases and J lost 0; bases outside the gene matches: 9. CDR3 length: 16 amino acids.

The chain couples TRBV5-4 to TRBJ2-3; TRBD1 might be the D (6 bases). Germline-derived CDR1 and CDR2 are SGHNT and YYREEE (reference sequence). CDR3 length equals 15 residues. Between the trimmed V and J ends, which lost 4 bases and 2 bases, there was a span of 14 bases. The CDR3 nucleotides are TGTGCCAGCAGCCGGGACACCGTGACCACAGATACGCAGTATTTT. It is translated as CASSRDTVTTDTQYF. Filled out from reference TRBV5-4 and TRBJ2-3, the complete variable domain reads ETGVTQSPTHLIKTRGQQVTLRCSSQSGHNTVSWYQQALGQGPQFIFQYYREEENGRGNFPPRFSGLQFPNYSSELNVNALELDDSALYLCASSRDTVTTDTQYFGPGTRLTVL.

This sequence joins TRBV10-3 and TRBJ2-1; the match to TRBD2 covers 7 bases. The CDR3 runs 13 residues. Trimming removed 5 bases from V and 7 bases from J; junction bases left unmatched: 5. Germline V gene sequence: CDR1 ENHRY, CDR2 SYGVKD. The CDR3: CAISRTGGNEQFF. CDR3 DNA sequence: TGTGCCATCAGTCGGACGGGGGGAAATGAGCAGTTCTTC.

The chain couples TRBV25-1 to TRBJ2-6; the match to TRBD1 covers 8 bases. V shed 8 bases, J shed 0 bases, and the junction held 3 bases outside the gene matches. This CDR3 is 15 amino acids long. Germline CDR1 MGHDK, CDR2 SYGVNS. The CDR3 DNA sequence: TGTGCCAGCCGGGACAGGAGCTCTGGGGCCAACGTCCTGACTTTC. Translating it yields CASRDRSSGANVLTF.

The chain carries TRBV6-1 and TRBJ2-7; D gene unclear. Trimming removed 5 bases from V and 3 bases from J, with 5 bases in between. This CDR3 contains 11 residues. Germline V gives CDR1 MNHNS, CDR2 SASEGT. DNA of the CDR3: TGTGCCAGCAGTCCTTTCTACGAGCAGTACTTC. Protein product: CASSPFYEQYF.

The chain is built from TRBV6-5 and TRBJ2-1; 12 nucleotides match TRBD1. The germline V gene encodes CDR1 MNHEY and CDR2 SVGAGI. The junction had 6 bases not matched to a gene; V was cut back by 4 bases and J by 8 bases. The CDR3 length is 15 residues. CDR3 amino acids: CASSWDRGLIDEQFF. CDR3 sequence (DNA): TGTGCCAGCAGTTGGGACAGGGGGCTAATAGATGAGCAGTTCTTC.

This chain links TRBV5-4 with TRBJ1-2; perhaps TRBD1 as D (5 bases). The CDR3 length is 15 residues. V was shortened by 0 bases and J by 7 bases, with 16 bases between the two germline ends. Per the germline V gene, CDR1 is SGHNT and CDR2 is YYREEE (reference sequence). CDR3 loop: CASSLAIGVDGGYTF. DNA for the CDR3: TGTGCCAGCAGCTTGGCGATAGGGGTCGATGGTGGCTACACCTTC.

The chain is built from TRBV4-1 and TRBJ2-7; 9 bases are shared with TRBD2. The germline V gene encodes CDR1 MGHRA and CDR2 YSYEKL. Trimming took 3 bases from V and 1 from J; bases not matched to a gene: 10. The CDR3 consists of 17 residues. The CDR3 coding sequence is TGCGCCAGCAGCCACGAGAGCGGGGGGAAGTATTCCTACGAGCAGTACTTC. Amino acids: CASSHESGGKYSYEQYF.

With regard to this clone: The same CDR3 can be traced to other DNA sequences in this sample. The V gene is TRBV7-9, the J gene TRBJ2-7, with 8 bases identical to TRBD1. The trim removed 2 bases at V and 2 bases at J, leaving 2 bases unmatched. The CDR3 spans 14 residues. CDR1 is SEHNR and CDR2 is FQNEAQ in the germline V gene (reference sequence). CDR3: CASSLRQGPYEQYF. The CDR3 DNA sequence: TGTGCCAGCAGCTTAAGACAGGGGCCCTACGAGCAGTACTTC.

The V gene is TRBV5-6, the J gene TRBJ2-3, with 9 positions matching TRBD2. CDR1 and CDR2 from the germline V gene are SGHDT and YYEEEE. With V trimmed by 0 bases and J by 2 bases, 4 bases remained unmatched. This CDR3 spans 16 amino acids. CDR3 in DNA: TGTGCCAGCAGCTTGGTTAGCGGGGGTCACACAGATACGCAGTATTTT. Protein: CASSLVSGGHTDTQYF.

The V call is TRBV5-1, the J call TRBJ1-6; 9 bases align to TRBD1. Germline values: CDR1 SGHRS, CDR2 YFSETQ. V shed 5 bases, J shed 7 bases, and the junction held 7 bases outside the gene matches. The CDR3 is made up of 15 amino acids. The CDR3 loop reads CASSQTGTGNSPLHF. The CDR3 DNA reads as TGCGCCAGCAGTCAGACCGGGACAGGGAATTCACCCCTCCACTTT.